This T cell receptor beta chain emerged from a study of blood T cell repertoires in COVID-19. Across the study: COVID-19 samples collected from the United States, Italy and Spain covered acute and convalescent phases.

The assay was immunoSEQ multiplex PCR, and TCRdb's table has in-frame clones only and misses some. The sample consists of more than 140,000 clones, 65% to 90% of them appearing once. The CDR3 runs to 14 residues. The germline gives CDR1 KGHDR, CDR2 SFDVKD. V shed 10 bases, J shed 9 bases, and the junction held 11 bases outside the gene matches. Sequences were obtained from peripheral blood. This TCR came from a woman aged 50 to 60 in a cohort sampled during active or convalescent COVID-19. The chain carries TRBV24-1 and TRBJ1-4; TRBD1 aligns across 9 bases. In nucleotides, the CDR3 is TGTGCCACAGGGGGGGACAGGGTGGTGAAAAAACTGTTTTTT. As protein: CATGGDRVVKKLFF.